Following are 20 T cell receptor beta chains from one sample sequenced in a study of T cells in Graves' hyperthyroidism and ophthalmopathy. Amplification of TCR beta CDR3 regions used RNA as the template. HTBI primers were employed in a first-round RT-PCR of the TCR CDR3. Via MiXCR, TCRdb re-called the multiplex PCR reads, giving one row per CDR3 protein. The data show more than 550,000 distinct CDR3 sequences, with over 15% seen just once and over 15% held by the top ten. What was sequenced was blood. The receptors were gathered from a woman in her forties or fifties with Graves' hyperthyroidism that later progressed to Graves' ophthalmopathy.

The chain uses TRBV11-3 and TRBJ2-5; 7 bases are a match to TRBD2. CDR3 size: 17 residues. From germline, CDR1 is SGHNT and CDR2 YENEEA. Trimming took 5 bases from V and 2 from J; bases not matched to a gene: 14. CDR3 protein: CASSVTGRASGQETQYF. The DNA for the CDR3 is TGTGCCAGCAGCGTCACGGGGAGGGCCTCTGGGCAAGAGACCCAGTACTTC.

J is TRBJ2-2 and V is TRBV6-5; D unclear. The V end was cut by 0 bases, the J end by 6 bases, with 8 bases between. Germline V lookup: CDR1 MNHEY, CDR2 SVGAGI. This CDR3 is 14 amino acids long. CDR3 coding DNA: TGTGCCAGCAGTTACTCTGACGCGCCCGGGGAGCTGTTTTTT. Translation: CASSYSDAPGELFF.

The V call is TRBV20-1, the J call TRBJ2-2; D is tentatively TRBD1 or TRBD2 (5 bases each). This CDR3 has 14 residues. Germline lookup yields CDR1 DFQATT and CDR2 SNEGSKA (reference sequence). V lost 6 bases to trimming and J lost 1 base, with 12 bases between them. CDR3 nucleotide sequence: TGCAGTGCGAGGGGATGGCAGAACACCGGGGAGCTGTTTTTT. Translating gives CSARGWQNTGELFF.

This sequence joins TRBV18 and TRBJ2-6; a possible D gene is TRBD2 (6 bases). CDR1 and CDR2 (germline): KGHSH, LQKENI. The CDR3 loop spans 18 amino acids. The V and J ends lost 3 bases and 0 bases respectively, with 15 bases between them. The CDR3 region is CASSPTGLKISGANVLTF. CDR3 nucleotides: TGTGCCAGCTCACCTACGGGACTGAAGATCTCTGGGGCCAACGTCCTGACTTTC.

This clonotype was detected only a few times. The chain combines TRBV9 with TRBJ1-4, with D perhaps TRBD1 (6 bases). The V end lost 0 bases, the J end lost 8 bases, and 14 bases lay between the germline ends. The CDR3 sequence is 15 residues long. Per germline, CDR1 SGDLS and CDR2 YYNGEE. The chain's CDR3 is CASSVEDSGGEKLFF. The CDR3 bases are TGTGCCAGCAGCGTAGAGGACAGCGGCGGCGAAAAACTGTTTTTT.

This clonotype was observed many times. This rearrangement joins TRBV11-3 to TRBJ2-2, with D perhaps matching TRBD1 (6 bases). Germline V gene lookup returns CDR1 SGHNT and CDR2 YENEEA. The CDR3 is 15 residues long. V was clipped by 6 bases and J by 4 bases, with 15 bases between them. The CDR3 spells CASSYMGAITGELFF. The CDR3, as DNA: TGTGCCAGCAGTTACATGGGGGCCATCACCGGGGAGCTGTTTTTT.

In its sample, this clonotype was seen many times. J is TRBJ2-7 and V is TRBV2, with D hard to call. V shed 1 base and J shed 3 bases, with 4 bases lying between them. The CDR3 extends over 12 amino acids. Germline V gene data show CDR1 as SNHLY and CDR2 as FYNNEI. The DNA for the CDR3 is TGTGCCAGCAGTGAAGGAGACTACGAGCAGTACTTC. Its protein product is CASSEGDYEQYF.

This clonotype was found many times. The chain has TRBV11-2 and TRBJ1-2, with TRBD1 as a possible D gene (5 bases). V was cut by 5 bases and J by 4 bases, with 14 bases left in between. This CDR3 has 14 residues. CDR1 and CDR2 from the germline V gene are SGHAT and FQNNGV. CDR3 in amino acids: CASSIQGHGYGYTF. In DNA form, the CDR3 reads TGTGCCAGCAGCATCCAAGGACACGGCTATGGCTACACCTTC.

This clonotype was seen more than once but under ten times. The rearrangement joins TRBV6-1 to TRBJ2-7; D ambiguous. CDR1 MNHNS and CDR2 SASEGT come from the germline V gene. This CDR3 has 15 residues. V was shortened by 2 bases and J by 3 bases, with 14 bases between the two germline ends. CDR3 coding DNA: TGTGCCAGCAGTGAAAATGACGTTTGGATCTACGAGCAGTACTTC. This sequence encodes CASSENDVWIYEQYF.

This clonotype was seen repeatedly, ten times or more. The chain recombines TRBV7-9 with TRBJ1-3; weak D call: TRBD1 (6 bases). The CDR3 spans 17 residues. Germline loops: CDR1 SEHNR, CDR2 FQNEAQ (reference sequence). Trimming pared 4 bases from V and 1 base from J, leaving 17 bases between. The CDR3 loop reads CASSSPFRGLSGNTIYF. The CDR3 bases are TGTGCCAGCAGCTCACCTTTCAGGGGATTGTCTGGAAACACCATATATTTT.

This clonotype was detected a few times. The CDR3 loop is CATSRDRRKLFSRGSPLHF. The CDR3 coding sequence is TGTGCCACCAGCAGAGATCGAAGGAAGCTTTTTAGTAGGGGTTCACCCCTCCACTTT. This chain uses TRBV15 with TRBJ1-6; D may be TRBD1 (5 bases). This CDR3 region has 19 residues. Trimming removed 0 bases at V and 9 bases at J, with 24 bases between. Germline V CDR1 and CDR2: LNHNV, YYDKDF (reference sequence). Supplemented by reference TRBV15 and TRBJ1-6, the full variable domain reads DAMVIQNPRYQVTQFGKPVTLSCSQTLNHNVMYWYQQKSSQAPKLLFHYYDKDFNNEADTPDNFQSRRPNTSFCFLDIRSPGLGDTAMYLCATSRDRRKLFSRGSPLHFGNGTRLTVT.

There are a few counts of this clonotype. The V gene is TRBV20-1, the J gene TRBJ1-1; D unresolved. This CDR3 contains 13 residues. The germline gives CDR1 DFQATT, CDR2 SNEGSKA (reference sequence). The V end was cut by 2 bases, the J end by 0 bases, with 7 bases between. The CDR3 region has the DNA TGCAGTGCTAGAAGTGTATTGAACACTGAAGCTTTCTTT. Encoded protein: CSARSVLNTEAFF.

This clonotype was seen a handful of times. This chain uses TRBV20-1 with TRBJ1-2, with D unresolved. The CDR3 loop spans 13 amino acids. Per germline, CDR1 DFQATT and CDR2 SNEGSKA (reference sequence). Trimming stripped 5 bases from V and 2 bases from J, with 12 bases between. The DNA for the CDR3 is TGCAGTGCTCAACCAAGGACCAACTATGGCTACACCTTC. It yields the protein CSAQPRTNYGYTF.

This clonotype was recorded many times. The J gene is TRBJ1-1, the V gene TRBV20-1, with D maybe TRBD1 (6 bases). Trimming took off 6 bases at V and 1 base at J, with 12 bases between the two ends. Germline assignment: CDR1 DFQATT and CDR2 SNEGSKA (reference sequence). This CDR3 region has 13 residues. In nucleotides, the CDR3 is TGCAGTGCGGAAACAGGGAGGAACACTGAAGCTTTCTTT. Protein: CSAETGRNTEAFF.

V usage is TRBV19 and J usage is TRBJ1-2, with unresolved D. The CDR3 spans 13 residues. Trimming cost V 7 bases and J 4 bases, with 13 bases left between them. The germline CDR1 and CDR2 sequences are LNHDA and SQIVND (reference sequence). CDR3 residues: CASTFAGGYGYTF. The CDR3 bases are TGTGCCAGTACCTTCGCCGGCGGCTATGGCTACACCTTC.

This clonotype was seen at least ten times. The V call is TRBV11-2, the J call TRBJ2-7, with TRBD1 matching over 7 bases. Trimming at V came to 6 bases and at J to 2 bases, leaving 4 bases not matched to a gene. From germline, CDR1 is SGHAT and CDR2 FQNNGV. This CDR3 has 13 amino acids. The CDR3 DNA follows: TGTGCCAGCAGTTCACAGGGGCCCTACGAGCAGTACTTC. As protein: CASSSQGPYEQYF.

This clonotype was seen at least ten times. CDR3 nucleotides: TGTGCCAGCTGTCCGGGACTAGCGGTATACAATGAGCAGTTCTTC. Amino acid sequence: CASCPGLAVYNEQFF. This sequence joins TRBV27 and TRBJ2-1, with TRBD2 matching over 11 bases. Germline CDR1 and CDR2: MNHEY and SMNVEV (reference sequence). Trimming at V came to 8 bases and at J to 4 bases, leaving 7 bases not matched to a gene. This CDR3 has 15 amino acids.

This clonotype was recorded a few times. The chain is built from TRBV7-9 and TRBJ2-1, with 7 bases that match TRBD1. V lost 5 bases and J lost 7; bases outside the gene matches: 11. The V gene's germline CDR1 is SEHNR and CDR2 FQNEAQ (reference sequence). The CDR3 extends over 15 amino acids. CDR3 sequence (DNA): TGTGCCAGCAGCCCTACGACCAACAGGGGAAATGAGCAGTTCTTC. Protein sequence: CASSPTTNRGNEQFF.

This chain links TRBV15 with TRBJ1-6; D perhaps matches TRBD1 (6 bases). V lost 7 bases, J lost 8 bases, and 21 bases lay in between. Germline CDR1 is LNHNV and CDR2 is YYDKDF (reference sequence). The CDR3 consists of 16 residues. Here the CDR3 reads CATNNYRAGAYSPLHF. DNA of the CDR3: TGTGCCACCAACAACTACCGAGCAGGGGCGTATTCACCCCTCCACTTT.

This clonotype was detected only a few times. The chain joins TRBV4-1 to TRBJ1-5; tentative D call: TRBD1 (6 bases). The CDR3 length is 16 residues. Trimming pared 0 bases from V and 4 bases from J, leaving 13 bases between. Germline lookup yields CDR1 MGHRA and CDR2 YSYEKL. Here the CDR3 DNA reads TGCGCCAGCAGCCAAGATTTCCAGGGGCGGAATCAGCCCCAGCATTTT. Translated: CASSQDFQGRNQPQHF.